This T cell receptor beta chain was obtained from a study of T cell repertoires in cytomegalovirus infection (dated by TCRdb to the late 2010s). Some background on the complete study: Peptide stimulations targeted recently identified HLA-C-restricted CMV epitopes, whose presentation resists viral immunomodulation, together with well-studied HLA-B-restricted epitopes. Because public TCR beta signatures pointed to carriage of CMV infection together with the matching HLA type, the HLA type of each donor mattered for the analysis.

The full study reports these points: The ex vivo response was dominated by HLA-C-restricted CMV-specific TCR beta clonotypes, and the single most frequent clonotype in two of eight donors was supplied by these HLA-C-restricted clonotypes. In both this cohort and an independent approximately 370-donor cohort, the cumulative frequency of public TCR beta family members distinguished carriers of CMV infection plus the relevant HLA type.

This clonotype was observed a few times. Its antigen has not been determined. The junction differs from germline at one of its ends, possibly a read error. The sample's treatment or condition label, decoded: in vitro stimulation with specific CMV peptide epitopes to enrich CMV-specific T cells. Instrument used: Illumina HiSeq 1500. Using fastp trimming at Q25 and MiXCR clonotype assembly, TCRdb reanalyzed the public sequencing data and kept in-frame beta chains. Each CDR3 protein gets just one entry, which takes the most common genes and DNA from the rows behind it. Across this sample there are about 770,000 distinct CDR3 sequences, with roughly 29% seen only once. The top ten clones comprise around 12% of the sample. The CDR3 starts with the cysteine, ends with the phenylalanine, and has 16 residues. Just the 48-base CDR3 DNA is kept, in frame starting at base 1. The germline V gene gives CDR1 as MGHRA and CDR2 as YSYEKL.

The chain is encoded by TRBV4-1 joined to TRBJ2-1; 11 of the junction bases match TRBD2. This clonotype was sampled from a human donor in good health (CMV status not recorded). Some clones in this sample may be carry-over from other donors' samples. This specimen consisted of cultured CD8+ T cells from PBMCs, obtained from culture after CMV antigen stimulation. The DNA is TGTGCCAGCAGCCAAGAAAGGGGACTAGCGGACAATGAGCAGTTCTTC. Its amino acids are CASSQERGLADNEQFF.